A single sample gave rise to the 7 T cell receptor beta chains below, sequenced in a study of identical twins. TCRdb re-called the 5' RACE reads with MiXCR, one entry per CDR3 protein. The repertoire has a few hundred thousand distinct CDR3 sequences, 24% of them found once; the top ten carry about 2.7%. These data also featured in a second study, about T cells expressing NK-cell markers.

The sequencing input was CD4+ T cells sorted from blood. The receptors here all came from a woman younger than 30 in good health.

The genes are TRBV12-3 or TRBV12-4 and TRBJ2-7, with 7 bases identical to TRBD2. The CDR3 is 14 residues long. V lost 7 bases and J lost 4; bases outside the gene matches: 10. DNA for the CDR3: TGTGCCAGCACCCCCGGGGGGTCGGTTTACGAGCAGTACTTC. The encoded protein is CASTPGGSVYEQYF.

A few counts support this clonotype. V usage is TRBV7-2 and J usage is TRBJ2-5; 7 bases are a match to TRBD2. V shed 5 bases, J shed 5 bases, and the junction held 17 bases outside the gene matches. This CDR3 region has 17 residues. Germline values: CDR1 SGHTA, CDR2 FQGNSA. The CDR3 reads CASSIPLGAGASETQYF. The CDR3 coding sequence is TGTGCCAGCAGCATCCCCCTTGGGGCGGGAGCTTCGGAGACCCAGTACTTC.

This clonotype has a count of ten or more. V gene TRBV7-9 combines with J gene TRBJ2-1; D gene ambiguous. The CDR3 covers 12 residues. Germline assignment: CDR1 SEHNR and CDR2 FQNEAQ (reference sequence). The ends were cut back, 1 base at V and 8 bases at J, with 6 bases in the middle. The CDR3 bases are TGTGCCAGCAGCTTAGTAAGCCATGAGCAGTTCTTC. Its translation is CASSLVSHEQFF.

This clonotype has more than one count but fewer than ten. The chain combines TRBV19 with TRBJ1-5, with D unclear. Germline loops: CDR1 LNHDA, CDR2 SQIVND (reference sequence). This CDR3 contains 18 residues. Trimming removed 0 bases at V and 0 bases at J, with 15 bases between. CDR3 DNA sequence: TGTGCCAGTAGTATAGATGGGAGAGGGCCCGATAGCAATCAGCCCCAGCATTTT. It codes for CASSIDGRGPDSNQPQHF.

This chain uses TRBV7-9 with TRBJ2-7, with 7 bases lining up with TRBD2. From germline, CDR1 is SEHNR and CDR2 FQNEAQ (reference sequence). The V segment lost 8 bases and the J segment 2 bases; nucleotides outside the gene matches: 3. The CDR3 has 12 residues. Here the CDR3 reads CASGGDPYEQYF. Here the CDR3 DNA reads TGTGCCAGCGGGGGGGATCCCTACGAGCAGTACTTC. The variable domain in full, completed from reference TRBV7-9 and TRBJ2-7, reads DTGVSQNPRHKITKRGQNVTFRCDPISEHNRLYWYRQTLGQGPEFLTYFQNEAQLEKSRLLSDRFSAERPKGSFSTLEIQRTEQGDSAMYLCASGGDPYEQYFGPGTRLTVT.

This clonotype has only a few counts. The chain couples TRBV20-1 to TRBJ2-7; TRBD2 aligns across 11 bases. V shed 0 bases and J 4 bases; nucleotides not matched to a gene: 2. Germline V lookup: CDR1 DFQATT, CDR2 SNEGSKA (reference sequence). CDR3 length: 14 amino acids. The CDR3 DNA reads TGCAGTGCTAGAGATCCTAGCGGGAGGTACGAGCAGTACTTC. Translation gives CSARDPSGRYEQYF.

This clonotype was observed a handful of times. The V gene is TRBV10-3, the J gene TRBJ2-1; 10 bases are a match to TRBD2. Germline CDR1 reads ENHRY; CDR2 reads SYGVKD. With V trimmed by 0 bases and J by 6 bases, 2 bases remained unmatched. This CDR3 has 15 amino acids. CDR3 nucleotides: TGTGCCATCAGTGAGTCTATAGCGGGGGGCAATGAGCAGTTCTTC. Protein sequence: CAISESIAGGNEQFF.